Listed here are 14 T cell receptor beta chains from one sample, sequenced in a study of cytomegalovirus exposure and HLA in healthy donors. Use of 60 Vbeta and 13 Jbeta primers characterized the PCR. Here immunoSEQ multiplex PCR was the method, and the copy in TCRdb shows in-frame clones only, minus some. The data show roughly 180,000 clones, roughly 73% seen once. Sequenced input: PBMCs. These receptors were collected from a woman in her 40s in good health and CMV-seropositive.

The sample holds a few counts of this clone. The rearrangement joins TRBV6-5 to TRBJ2-7, with 8 bases that match TRBD1. The trim removed 2 bases at V and 2 bases at J, leaving 5 bases unmatched. The CDR3 loop spans 15 amino acids. The germline CDR1 and CDR2 sequences are MNHEY and SVGAGI. CDR3 sequence (DNA): TGTGCCAGCAGTTACGGGACAGGCGGCACCTACGAGCAGTACTTC. It translates to CASSYGTGGTYEQYF.

V and J are TRBV11-2 and TRBJ1-2; D call uncertain. This CDR3 contains 14 residues. V was trimmed by 0 bases and J by 5 bases, leaving 10 bases between them. Germline V lookup: CDR1 SGHAT, CDR2 FQNNGV. CDR3 DNA: TGTGCCAGCAGCTTAGATGGTGCAGATTATGGCTACACCTTC. Translated, it gives CASSLDGADYGYTF. Filled out from reference TRBV11-2 and TRBJ1-2, the complete variable domain reads EAGVAQSPRYKIIEKRQSVAFWCNPISGHATLYWYQQILGQGPKLLIQFQNNGVVDDSQLPKDRFSAERLKGVDSTLKIQPAKLEDSAVYLCASSLDGADYGYTFGSGTRLTVV.

V and J are TRBV19 and TRBJ1-3, with D possibly being TRBD1 (6 bases). Trimming removed 6 bases from V and 0 bases from J, with 9 bases in between. This CDR3 is built from 14 residues. Germline V gene sequence: CDR1 LNHDA, CDR2 SQIVND (reference sequence). The CDR3 region is CASRGQSSGNTIYF. The DNA of the CDR3 is TGTGCCAGTAGAGGACAGAGCTCTGGAAACACCATATATTTT.

This clone was found a few times. V is TRBV4-1 and J is TRBJ2-5, with TRBD2 matching 10 bases. The end of the DNA is better explained by TRBJ2-7, so the J call may be wrong. The CDR3 loop spans 15 amino acids. Germline lookup yields CDR1 MGHRA and CDR2 YSYEKL. CDR3 in amino acids: CASSQEAGGIYEQYF. Here the CDR3 DNA reads TGCGCCAGCAGCCAAGAAGCGGGAGGGATCTACGAGCAGTACTTC.

This sequence joins TRBV9 and TRBJ2-1; 9 nucleotides align to TRBD2. The CDR3 contains 16 residues. The V and J ends lost 4 bases and 8 bases, in that order; junction bases with no gene match: 13. Per germline, CDR1 SGDLS and CDR2 YYNGEE. The CDR3: CASSPQRVAGEDEQFF. CDR3 DNA sequence: TGTGCCAGCAGCCCCCAGAGAGTAGCGGGAGAGGATGAGCAGTTCTTC.

The rearrangement joins TRBV5-1 to TRBJ2-7, with TRBD2 matching over 14 bases. J was trimmed by 4 bases and V by 5 bases; bases with no gene match: 5. CDR1 and CDR2 (germline): SGHRS, YFSETQ. The CDR3 spans 15 residues. The CDR3 region is CASSSGLAGGYEQYF. DNA of the CDR3: TGCGCCAGCAGTTCCGGACTAGCGGGAGGATACGAGCAGTACTTC.

In its sample, this clone was seen once. This chain uses TRBV6-6 with TRBJ1-2; TRBD1 agrees at 8 bases. The CDR3 consists of 14 residues. The J segment lost 4 bases and the V segment lost 6 bases, leaving 7 bases of the junction unmatched. CDR1 is MNHNY and CDR2 is SVGAGI in the germline V gene (reference sequence). For the CDR3, the DNA is TGTGCCAGCAGGAACGGACAGGGTGCCTATGGCTACACCTTC. This sequence encodes CASRNGQGAYGYTF.

V is TRBV5-1 and J is TRBJ2-2; D is unclear. The V gene lost 2 bases and the J gene lost 0 bases, with 5 bases spanning the gap. Germline CDR1 SGHRS, CDR2 YFSETQ. The CDR3 is 14 amino acids. CDR3 coding DNA: TGCGCCAGCAGCTTCACTGCGAACACCGGGGAGCTGTTTTTT. This gives the protein CASSFTANTGELFF. Drawing the rest from reference TRBV5-1 and TRBJ2-2, the complete variable domain is KAGVTQTPRYLIKTRGQQVTLSCSPISGHRSVSWYQQTPGQGLQFLFEYFSETQRNKGNFPGRFSGRQFSNSRSEMNVSTLELGDSALYLCASSFTANTGELFFGEGSRLTVL.

This clone turned up a few times. The CDR3 region is CASSVRGRDTEAFF. In DNA, the CDR3 is TGTGCCAGCAGTGTTCGTGGGAGAGACACTGAAGCTTTCTTT. The chain links TRBV2 to TRBJ1-1; D is ambiguous. Between the trimmed V and J ends, which lost 4 bases and 3 bases, there was a span of 12 bases. The CDR3 spans 14 residues. Per the germline V gene, CDR1 is SNHLY and CDR2 is FYNNEI.

In DNA form, the CDR3 reads TGTGCCAGCAGCTTGGAAGCAGGGGGCCTCTACAATGAGCAGTTCTTC. Encoded protein: CASSLEAGGLYNEQFF. The chain joins TRBV5-4 to TRBJ2-1; 8 bases line up with TRBD1. Germline-derived CDR1 and CDR2 are SGHNT and YYREEE (reference sequence). The CDR3 consists of 16 residues. The V segment lost 0 bases and the J segment 3 bases; nucleotides outside the gene matches: 5.

The rearrangement links TRBV2 to TRBJ1-2; D call uncertain. Germline V CDR1 and CDR2: SNHLY, FYNNEI. Deletions cut 2 bases from V and 4 bases from J, with 14 bases between. The CDR3 covers 15 residues. In DNA form, the CDR3 reads TGTGCCAGCAGTGAAAAGTCAGGACTTTTCTATGGCTACACCTTC. Residues: CASSEKSGLFYGYTF.

The V gene is TRBV2, the J gene TRBJ1-1, with 8 bases that match TRBD1. Per the germline V gene, CDR1 is SNHLY and CDR2 is FYNNEI. The CDR3 is 11 amino acids. The ends lost 6 bases at V and 7 bases at J; junction bases unmatched: 1. CDR3 nucleotide sequence: TGTGCCAGCAGCGGACAGGGTGAAGCTTTCTTT. Protein sequence: CASSGQGEAFF. Based on the CDR3 plus reference TRBV2 and TRBJ1-1, the full variable domain is EPEVTQTPSHQVTQMGQEVILRCVPISNHLYFYWYRQILGQKVEFLVSFYNNEISEKSEIFDDQFSVERPDGSNFTLKIRSTKLEDSAMYFCASSGQGEAFFGQGTRLTVV.

The chain uses TRBV6-6 and TRBJ2-5; weak D call: TRBD1 (5 bases). V lost 0 bases and J lost 5, with 7 bases in between. Germline-derived CDR1 and CDR2 are MNHNY and SVGAGI (reference sequence). This CDR3 comprises 13 residues. CDR3 coding DNA: TGTGCCAGCAGTTACTCGGCAGGGGAGACCCAGTACTTC. Translation: CASSYSAGETQYF.

The V gene is TRBV5-5, the J gene TRBJ1-4; TRBD1 matches 10 bases. The length of the CDR3 is 15 residues. The V segment lost 4 bases and the J segment 6 bases; nucleotides outside the gene matches: 6. Germline values: CDR1 SGHKS, CDR2 YYEKEE (reference sequence). This CDR3 reads CASSKGTGEDEKLFF. The CDR3 DNA follows: TGTGCCAGCAGCAAGGGGACAGGGGAAGATGAAAAACTGTTTTTT.